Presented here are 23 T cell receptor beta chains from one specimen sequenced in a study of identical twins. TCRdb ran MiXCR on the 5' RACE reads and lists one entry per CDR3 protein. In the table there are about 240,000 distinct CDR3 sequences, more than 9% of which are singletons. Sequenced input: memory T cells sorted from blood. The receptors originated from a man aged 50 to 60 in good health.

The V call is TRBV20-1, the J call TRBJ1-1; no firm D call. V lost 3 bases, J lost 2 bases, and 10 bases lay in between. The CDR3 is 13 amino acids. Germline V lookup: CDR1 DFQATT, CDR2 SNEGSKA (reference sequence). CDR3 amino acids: CSARGLGNTEAFF. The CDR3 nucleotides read TGCAGTGCTAGGGGCTTAGGTAACACTGAAGCTTTCTTT.

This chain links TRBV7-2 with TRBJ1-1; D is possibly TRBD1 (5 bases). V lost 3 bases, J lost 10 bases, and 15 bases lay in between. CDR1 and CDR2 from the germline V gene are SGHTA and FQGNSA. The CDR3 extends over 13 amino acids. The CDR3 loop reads CASSLAKQAGAFF. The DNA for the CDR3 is TGTGCCAGCAGCTTGGCGAAACAGGCGGGAGCTTTCTTT.

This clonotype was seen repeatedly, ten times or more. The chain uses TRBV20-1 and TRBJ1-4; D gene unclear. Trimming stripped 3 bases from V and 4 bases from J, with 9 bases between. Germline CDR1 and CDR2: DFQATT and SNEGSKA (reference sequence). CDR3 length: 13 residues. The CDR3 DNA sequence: TGCAGTGCTAGTAAGGCAGTTAATGAAAAACTGTTTTTT. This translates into CSASKAVNEKLFF.

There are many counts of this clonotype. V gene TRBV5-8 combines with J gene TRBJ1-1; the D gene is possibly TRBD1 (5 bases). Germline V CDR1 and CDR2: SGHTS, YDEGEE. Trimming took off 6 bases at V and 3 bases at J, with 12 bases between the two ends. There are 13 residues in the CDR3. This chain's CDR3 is CASINGGYTEAFF. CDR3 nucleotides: TGTGCCAGCATAAATGGGGGATACACTGAAGCTTTCTTT.

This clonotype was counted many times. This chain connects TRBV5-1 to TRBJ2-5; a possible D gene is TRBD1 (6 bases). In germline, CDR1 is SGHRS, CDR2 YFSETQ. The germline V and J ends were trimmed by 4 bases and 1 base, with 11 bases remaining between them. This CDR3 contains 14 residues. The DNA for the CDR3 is TGCGCCAGCAGCCCAAGACAGGTCCAAGAGACCCAGTACTTC. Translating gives CASSPRQVQETQYF.

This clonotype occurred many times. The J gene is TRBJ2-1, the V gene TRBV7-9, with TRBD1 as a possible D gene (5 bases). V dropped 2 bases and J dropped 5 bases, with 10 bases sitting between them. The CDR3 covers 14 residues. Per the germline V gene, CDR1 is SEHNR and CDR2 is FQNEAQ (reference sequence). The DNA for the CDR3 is TGTGCCAGCAGCTTAACTCAGGGTCACAATGAGCAGTTCTTC. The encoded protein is CASSLTQGHNEQFF.

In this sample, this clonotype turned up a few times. The CDR3 spells CASSPEQGRVQFF. CDR3 DNA sequence: TGTGCCAGCAGTCCCGAACAGGGCAGGGTGCAGTTCTTC. The chain recombines TRBV6-1 with TRBJ2-1, with D possibly being TRBD1 (6 bases). V lost 5 bases and J lost 12, with 17 bases in between. Germline CDR1 reads MNHNS; CDR2 reads SASEGT. CDR3 length equals 13 residues.

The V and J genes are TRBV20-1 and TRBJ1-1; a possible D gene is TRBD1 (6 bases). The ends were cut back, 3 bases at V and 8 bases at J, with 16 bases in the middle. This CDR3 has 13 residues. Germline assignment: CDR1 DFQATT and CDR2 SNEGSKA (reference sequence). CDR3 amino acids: CSARFAGVTEAFF. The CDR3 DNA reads TGCAGTGCTAGGTTTGCAGGGGTAACCGAAGCTTTCTTT.

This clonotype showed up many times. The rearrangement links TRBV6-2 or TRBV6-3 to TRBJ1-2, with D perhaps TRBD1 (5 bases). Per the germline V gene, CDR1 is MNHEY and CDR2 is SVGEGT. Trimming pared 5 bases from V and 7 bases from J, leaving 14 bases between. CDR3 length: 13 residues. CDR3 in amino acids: CASSPQGGLGYTF. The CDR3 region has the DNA TGTGCCAGCAGTCCCCAGGGAGGGCTTGGCTACACCTTC.

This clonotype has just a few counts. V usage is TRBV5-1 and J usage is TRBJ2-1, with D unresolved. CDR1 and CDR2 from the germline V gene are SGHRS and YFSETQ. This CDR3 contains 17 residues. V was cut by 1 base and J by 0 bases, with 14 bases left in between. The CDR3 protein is CASSLSGHLSSYNEQFF. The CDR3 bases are TGCGCCAGCAGCTTGTCTGGGCATCTAAGCTCCTACAATGAGCAGTTCTTC.

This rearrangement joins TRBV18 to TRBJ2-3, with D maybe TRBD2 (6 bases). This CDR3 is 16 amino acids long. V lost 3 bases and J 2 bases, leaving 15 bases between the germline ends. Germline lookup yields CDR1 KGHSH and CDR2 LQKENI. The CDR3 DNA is TGTGCCAGCTCACCCGGCGGGGTGGTATACACAGATACGCAGTATTTT. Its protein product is CASSPGGVVYTDTQYF.

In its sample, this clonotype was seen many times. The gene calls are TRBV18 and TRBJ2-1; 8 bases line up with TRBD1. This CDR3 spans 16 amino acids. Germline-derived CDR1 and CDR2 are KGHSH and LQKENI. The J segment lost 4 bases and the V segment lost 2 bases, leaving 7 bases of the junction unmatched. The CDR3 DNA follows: TGTGCCAGCTCACCAATCCGGGGACAGGAGTACAATGAGCAGTTCTTC. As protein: CASSPIRGQEYNEQFF.

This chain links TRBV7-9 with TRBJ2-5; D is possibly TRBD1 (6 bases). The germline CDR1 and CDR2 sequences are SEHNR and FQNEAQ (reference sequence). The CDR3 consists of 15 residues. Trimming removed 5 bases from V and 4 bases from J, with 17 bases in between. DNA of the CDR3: TGTGCCAGCAGCCCTAGAAGCGGACAGTCAGAGACCCAGTACTTC. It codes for CASSPRSGQSETQYF.

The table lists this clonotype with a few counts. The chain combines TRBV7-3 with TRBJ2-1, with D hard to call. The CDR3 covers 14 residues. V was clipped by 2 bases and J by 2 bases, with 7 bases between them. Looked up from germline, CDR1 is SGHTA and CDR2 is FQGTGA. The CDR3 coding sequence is TGTGCCAGCAGCTTAGGTCCTGCCTACAATGAGCAGTTCTTC. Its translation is CASSLGPAYNEQFF. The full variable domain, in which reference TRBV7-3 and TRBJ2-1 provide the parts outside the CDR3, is GAGVSQTPSNKVTEKGKYVELRCDPISGHTALYWYRQSLGQGPEFLIYFQGTGAADDSGLPNDRFFAVRPEGSVSTLKIQRTERGDSAVYLCASSLGPAYNEQFFGPGTRLTVL.

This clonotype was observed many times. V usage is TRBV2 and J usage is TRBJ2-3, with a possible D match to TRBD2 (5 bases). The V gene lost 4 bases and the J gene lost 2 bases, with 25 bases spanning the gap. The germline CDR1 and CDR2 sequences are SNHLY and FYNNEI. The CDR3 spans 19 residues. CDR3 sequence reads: CASSGMSQLAKTLTDTQYF. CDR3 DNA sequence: TGTGCCAGCAGTGGTATGAGTCAGCTAGCAAAGACTCTCACAGATACGCAGTATTTT.

CDR3 amino acids: CASSQGVSPLHF. Here the CDR3 DNA reads TGTGCCAGCAGCCAGGGGGTATCACCCCTCCACTTT. The genes are TRBV7-2 and TRBJ1-6, with TRBD1 matching over 7 bases. CDR1 SGHTA and CDR2 FQGNSA come from the germline V gene. The CDR3 sequence is 12 residues long. Germline trimming cut 5 bases from V and 10 bases from J; bases unmatched to any gene: 2.

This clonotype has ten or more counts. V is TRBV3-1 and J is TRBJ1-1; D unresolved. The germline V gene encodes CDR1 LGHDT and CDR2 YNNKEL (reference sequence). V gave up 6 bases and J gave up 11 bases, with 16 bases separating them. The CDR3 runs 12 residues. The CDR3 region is CASSNEGSSAFF. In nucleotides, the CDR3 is TGTGCCAGCAGTAACGAGGGATCTTCTGCTTTCTTT.

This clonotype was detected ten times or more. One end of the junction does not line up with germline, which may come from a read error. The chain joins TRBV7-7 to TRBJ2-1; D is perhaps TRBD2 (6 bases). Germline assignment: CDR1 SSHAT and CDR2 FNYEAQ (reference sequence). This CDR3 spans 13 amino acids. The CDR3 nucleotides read TGTGCTAGCAGCTTGTCAAGCGGGAATGAGCAGTTCTTC. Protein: CASSLSSGNEQFF. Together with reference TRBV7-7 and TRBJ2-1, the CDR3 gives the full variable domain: GAGVSQSPRYKVTKRGQDVTLRCDPISSHATLYWYQQALGQGPEFLTYFNYEAQPDKSGLPSDRFSAERPEGSISTLTIQRTEQRDSAMYRCASSLSSGNEQFFGPGTRLTVL.

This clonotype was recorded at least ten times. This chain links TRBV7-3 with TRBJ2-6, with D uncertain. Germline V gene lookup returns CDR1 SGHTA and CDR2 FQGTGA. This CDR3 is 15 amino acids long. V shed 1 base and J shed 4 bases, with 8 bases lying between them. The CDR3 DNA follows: TGTGCCAGCAGCTTAAGAAGGGCGGGGGCCAACGTCCTGACTTTC. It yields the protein CASSLRRAGANVLTF.

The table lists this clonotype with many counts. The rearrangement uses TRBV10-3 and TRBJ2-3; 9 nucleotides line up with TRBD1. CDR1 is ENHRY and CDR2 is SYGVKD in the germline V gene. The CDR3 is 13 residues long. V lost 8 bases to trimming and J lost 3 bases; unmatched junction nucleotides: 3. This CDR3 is CAIGGQGTDTQYF. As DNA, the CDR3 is TGTGCCATCGGGGGACAGGGAACAGATACGCAGTATTTT.

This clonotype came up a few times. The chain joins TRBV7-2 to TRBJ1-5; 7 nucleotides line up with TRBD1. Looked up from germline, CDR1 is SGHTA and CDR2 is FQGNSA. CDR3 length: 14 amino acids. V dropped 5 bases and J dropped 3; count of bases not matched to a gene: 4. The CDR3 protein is CASSPQGHNQPQHF. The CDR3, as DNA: TGTGCCAGCAGCCCACAGGGGCACAATCAGCCCCAGCATTTT. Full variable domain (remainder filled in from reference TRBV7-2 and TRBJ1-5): GAGVSQSPSNKVTEKGKDVELRCDPISGHTALYWYRQSLGQGLEFLIYFQGNSAPDKSGLPSDRFSAERTGGSVSTLTIQRTQQEDSAVYLCASSPQGHNQPQHFGDGTRLSIL.

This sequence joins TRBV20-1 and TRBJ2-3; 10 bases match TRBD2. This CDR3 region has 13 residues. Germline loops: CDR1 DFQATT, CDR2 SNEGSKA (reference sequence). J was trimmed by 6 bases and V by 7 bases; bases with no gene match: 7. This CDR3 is CSVSSGGGDTQYF. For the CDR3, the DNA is TGCAGTGTGTCTAGCGGGGGCGGGGATACGCAGTATTTT.

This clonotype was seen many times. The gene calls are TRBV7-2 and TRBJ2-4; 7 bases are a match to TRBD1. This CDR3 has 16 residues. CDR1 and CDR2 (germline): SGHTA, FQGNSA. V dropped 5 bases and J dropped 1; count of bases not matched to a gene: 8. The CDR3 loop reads CASSQGRGWAKNIQYF. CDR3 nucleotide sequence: TGTGCCAGCAGCCAGGGCAGGGGGTGGGCCAAAAACATTCAGTACTTC.